These 3 T cell receptor beta chains share one sample of origin, sequenced in a study of radiotherapy plus CTLA-4 blockade in lung cancer (dated by TCRdb to about 2018). Libraries were constructed by the immunoSEQ multiplex PCR assay. Not all clones reach the TCRdb copy of this immuneACCESS table, which keeps in-frame sequences only. Checked studies attribute under half of the gap to unresolved V genes and leave the rest unexplained. The sample table contains about 99,000 clones; only one count was recorded for around 88% of them. The ten largest clones represent approximately 4.9% of the sample. The sample here was peripheral blood, taken from a patient treated with radiotherapy plus ipilimumab. These receptors all come from a human donor with non-small cell lung cancer that progressed on radiotherapy plus ipilimumab.

The chain carries TRBV6-1 and TRBJ2-5; possible D gene TRBD1, 5 bases. The J call is doubtful: the DNA matches TRBJ2-7 better. This CDR3 has 13 amino acids. Germline V gives CDR1 MNHNS, CDR2 SASEGT. Written as DNA, the CDR3 is TGTGCCAGCAGTGACGCACAGGACTACGAGCAGTACTTC. Protein product: CASSDAQDYEQYF.

The chain links TRBV5-1 to TRBJ1-1; tentative D call: TRBD1 (5 bases). This CDR3 is 15 amino acids long. V gave up 3 bases and J gave up 0 bases, with 12 bases separating them. The germline gives CDR1 SGHRS, CDR2 YFSETQ. For the CDR3, the DNA is TGCGCCAGCAGCTACTCCGGGACCGTGAACACTGAAGCTTTCTTT. This translates into CASSYSGTVNTEAFF.

The gene calls are TRBV2 and TRBJ1-3, with D perhaps matching TRBD1 (6 bases). This CDR3 comprises 17 residues. Trimming pared 2 bases from V and 4 bases from J, leaving 18 bases between. Per germline, CDR1 SNHLY and CDR2 FYNNEI. CDR3 nucleotides: TGTGCCAGCAGTGAACGCGGATGGGGGGCCGCGGGAAACACCATATATTTT. This encodes CASSERGWGAAGNTIYF.